What follows is one TCR beta chain and its context. This clonotype was counted many times. Its antigen has not been determined. No much larger clonotype is one base removed from it; base qualities were not supplied. These data belong to a study of tumor-infiltrating lymphocytes in primary liver carcinoma (dated by TCRdb to 2016 to 2017). Regarding the study in general: Of the five patients, three men and two women aged 30 to 69 years, four had hepatocellular carcinoma and one had combined HCC and intrahepatic cholangiocarcinoma. The five patients had tumors staged T1-T3 N0M0, with maximum diameters ranging from about 4.2 to 10 cm. Samples yielded roughly 3.5 to 8 million productive TCRbeta reads; read depth did not differ significantly between tissue types. Across five regions of each liver tumor, along with adjacent normal tissue and blood, the study brought together TCRbeta repertoire sequencing, expression microarrays and whole-exome sequencing. A total of approximately 35 specimens from 5 patients underwent TCRbeta repertoire sequencing, comprising 25 tumor regions, 5 adjacent noncancerous liver tissues and 5 peripheral blood samples. Repertoires from technical replicates were highly reproducible, with mean shared-clone rates around 0.87 and correlation coefficients above 0.98. General findings and caveats noted by the study authors: The study included only a few patients, and the authors note findings should be validated in a larger study. Only the TCR beta chain was sequenced, which likely underestimates true repertoire diversity because unpaired alpha chains were not captured. Repertoire overlap was found to be higher between tumor regions (mean around 36%) than between tumor-adjacent (roughly 17%) or tumor-blood (about 14%) pairs, consistent with antigen-driven expansion. Comparison of CD4+ and CD8+ T cell repertoires was precluded by the use of bulk unsorted samples. Compared with blood, tumors had a significantly larger share of the repertoire taken up by the top 250 clones (p = 0.039).

The CDR3 holds 14 amino acids from the cysteine to the phenylalanine. Only CDR3 DNA remains: 42 bases, in frame from the first base. V loses 3 bases of germline sequence and J loses 7 bases, and the interval between the two ends is 16 bases. CDR1 SEHNR and CDR2 FQNEAQ were looked up in the germline V gene (reference sequence). Starting from roughly 500 ng total RNA, TCRbeta-specific cDNA was produced by reverse transcription with a constant-region primer and ProtoScript II reverse transcriptase. TCRbeta libraries were built with three nested multiplex PCR rounds, a slightly modified ARM-PCR procedure. The first two PCR rounds used multiplex TRBV1-TRBV30 forward primers with a Cbeta reverse primer, each for 10 to 11 cycles. Sample barcodes and Illumina adapters were added in a final 25-cycle PCR using Deep VentR polymerase. Before sequencing, amplicons between 200 and 500 bp were purified from gel using a QIAquick gel extraction kit. The TCRbeta amplicons were sequenced with 250-bp paired-end reads on an Illumina HiSeq 2500. The study's processing was this. Quality trimming of reads was performed with Trimmomatic v0.33, and paired reads were merged with FLASH v1.2.11 so that full CDR3 sequences could be recovered. V, D and J germline segments were assigned to the rearranged TCRbeta sequences using MiGEC v1.2.1b. Clonotype statistics and Shannon-Wiener diversity indices were computed with VDJtools v1.0.0. To cut down on sampling bias, every analysis after diversity analysis relied on just the 250 most abundant clonotypes from each sample. Clones were called with MiXCR by TCRdb after fastp trimmed the public reads at Q25, and only in-frame beta chains were retained. Rows matching on CDR3 protein sequence are summarized as one entry with the most common DNA and genes. The V and J calls here are based on TCRdb, not the publication. The sample table records approximately 80,000 distinct CDR3 sequences; roughly two thirds of these occur just once. The top ten clonotypes cover about 26% of the sample.

Total RNA and DNA were co-extracted without cell sorting from about 19-30 mg of bulk tissue using the AllPrep DNA/RNA mini kit. Roughly five patients with histopathologically diagnosed primary liver carcinoma underwent surgical resection in China between 2015 and 2016. At the time of sampling, the patients were treatment-naive and had chronic HBV infection. Each fresh piece of tumor and adjacent tissue was cut in two, with one half stored in RNAlater at -80 degrees C and the other half sent for histology. This TCR was sampled from a man aged 35 to 55 with primary liver carcinoma and hepatitis B virus infection. The chain is assembled from TRBV7-9 and TRBJ2-7, with no D gene named confidently. Source material: tumor-adjacent normal liver tissue. The DNA sequence is TGTGCCAGCAGCTTGGGCAGCTCGTTGGGGGAGCAGTACTTC. It codes for CASSLGSSLGEQYF.